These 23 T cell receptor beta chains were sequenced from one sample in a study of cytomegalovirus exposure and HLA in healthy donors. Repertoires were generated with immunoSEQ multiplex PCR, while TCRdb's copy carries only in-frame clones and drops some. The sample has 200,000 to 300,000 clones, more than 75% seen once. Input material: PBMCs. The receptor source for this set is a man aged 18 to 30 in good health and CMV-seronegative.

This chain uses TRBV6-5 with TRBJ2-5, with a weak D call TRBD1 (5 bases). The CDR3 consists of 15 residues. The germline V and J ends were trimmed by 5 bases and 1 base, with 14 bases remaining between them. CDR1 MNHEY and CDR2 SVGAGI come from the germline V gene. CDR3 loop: CASSPGWARQETQYF. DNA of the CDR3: TGTGCCAGCAGTCCAGGGTGGGCTCGCCAAGAGACCCAGTACTTC.

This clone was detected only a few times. For the CDR3, the DNA is TGTGCCAGCAGTGTGGGGGGACAGGGGGATGGCTACACCTTC. Protein: CASSVGGQGDGYTF. V gene TRBV25-1 combines with J gene TRBJ1-2; 11 bases line up with TRBD1. The J segment lost 6 bases and the V segment lost 4 bases, leaving 4 bases of the junction unmatched. CDR1 is MGHDK, CDR2 SYGVNS, per germline. The CDR3 loop spans 14 amino acids.

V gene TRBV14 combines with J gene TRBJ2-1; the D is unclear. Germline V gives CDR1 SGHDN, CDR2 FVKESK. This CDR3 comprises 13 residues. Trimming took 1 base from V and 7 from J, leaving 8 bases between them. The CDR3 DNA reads TGTGCCAGCAGCCAAGGTCTAGGTAATGAGCAGTTCTTC. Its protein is CASSQGLGNEQFF.

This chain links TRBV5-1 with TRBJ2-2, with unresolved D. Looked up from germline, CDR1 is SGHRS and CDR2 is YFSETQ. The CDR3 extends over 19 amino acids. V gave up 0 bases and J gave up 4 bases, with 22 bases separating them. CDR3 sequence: CASSLVVWLVLNGTGELFF. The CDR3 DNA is TGCGCCAGCAGCTTGGTGGTTTGGCTAGTTTTGAATGGCACCGGGGAGCTGTTTTTT.

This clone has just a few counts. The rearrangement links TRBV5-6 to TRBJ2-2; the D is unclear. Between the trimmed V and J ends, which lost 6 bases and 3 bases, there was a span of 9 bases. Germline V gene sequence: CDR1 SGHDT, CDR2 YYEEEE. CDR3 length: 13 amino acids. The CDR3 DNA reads TGTGCCAGCATGCGGCTACACACCGGGGAGCTGTTTTTT. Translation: CASMRLHTGELFF.

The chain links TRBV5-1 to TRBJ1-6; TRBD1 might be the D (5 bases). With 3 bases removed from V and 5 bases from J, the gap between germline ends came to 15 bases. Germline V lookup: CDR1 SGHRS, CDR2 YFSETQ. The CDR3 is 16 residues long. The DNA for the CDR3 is TGCGCCAGCAGCTACCAAAGGGGATCTGATAATTCACCCCTCCACTTT. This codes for CASSYQRGSDNSPLHF. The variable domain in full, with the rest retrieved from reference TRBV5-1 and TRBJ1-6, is KAGVTQTPRYLIKTRGQQVTLSCSPISGHRSVSWYQQTPGQGLQFLFEYFSETQRNKGNFPGRFSGRQFSNSRSEMNVSTLELGDSALYLCASSYQRGSDNSPLHFGNGTRLTVT.

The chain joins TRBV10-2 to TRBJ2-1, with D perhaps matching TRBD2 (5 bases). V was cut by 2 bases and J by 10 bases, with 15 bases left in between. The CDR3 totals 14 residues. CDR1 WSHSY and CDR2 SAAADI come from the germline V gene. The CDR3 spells CASSERTKGEEQFF. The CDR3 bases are TGCGCCAGCAGTGAGAGGACCAAGGGAGAGGAGCAGTTCTTC.

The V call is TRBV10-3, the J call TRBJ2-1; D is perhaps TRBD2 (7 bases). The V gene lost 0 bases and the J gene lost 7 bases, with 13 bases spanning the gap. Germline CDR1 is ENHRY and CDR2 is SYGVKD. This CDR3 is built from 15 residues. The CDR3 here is CAISESRGRVNEQFF. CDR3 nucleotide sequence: TGTGCCATCAGTGAGTCGAGGGGGAGGGTAAATGAGCAGTTCTTC.

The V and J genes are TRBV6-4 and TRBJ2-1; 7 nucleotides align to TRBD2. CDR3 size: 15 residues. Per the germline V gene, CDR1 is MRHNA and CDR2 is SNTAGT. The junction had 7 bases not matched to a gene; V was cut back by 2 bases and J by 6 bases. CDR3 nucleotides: TGTGCCAGCAGTGACCTGGGGGGGAGAGCCAATGAGCAGTTCTTC. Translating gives CASSDLGGRANEQFF.

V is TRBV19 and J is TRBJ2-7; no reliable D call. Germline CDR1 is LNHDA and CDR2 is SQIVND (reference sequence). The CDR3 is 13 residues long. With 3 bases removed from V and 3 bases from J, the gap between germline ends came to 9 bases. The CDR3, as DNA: TGTGCCAGTAGTATCTACAGAAACTACGAGCAGTACTTC. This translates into CASSIYRNYEQYF.

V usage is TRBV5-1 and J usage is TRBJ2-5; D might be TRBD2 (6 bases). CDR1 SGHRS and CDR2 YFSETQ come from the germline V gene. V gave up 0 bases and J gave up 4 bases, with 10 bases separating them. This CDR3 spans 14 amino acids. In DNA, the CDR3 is TGCGCCAGCAGCTTGGGGAGGGGAGGAGAGACCCAGTACTTC. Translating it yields CASSLGRGGETQYF.

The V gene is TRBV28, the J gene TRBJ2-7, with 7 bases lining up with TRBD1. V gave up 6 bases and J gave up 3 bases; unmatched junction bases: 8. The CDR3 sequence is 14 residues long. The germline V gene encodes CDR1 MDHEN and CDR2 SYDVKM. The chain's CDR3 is CASRSTGMHYEQYF. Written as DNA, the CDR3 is TGTGCCAGCAGATCGACAGGGATGCACTACGAGCAGTACTTC.

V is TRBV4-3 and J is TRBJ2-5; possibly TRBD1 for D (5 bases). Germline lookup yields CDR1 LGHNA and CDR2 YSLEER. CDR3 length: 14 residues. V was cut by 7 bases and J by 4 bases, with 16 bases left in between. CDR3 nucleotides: TGCGCCAGCACCTCAAGGGGCTGGAGAGAGACCCAGTACTTC. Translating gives CASTSRGWRETQYF.

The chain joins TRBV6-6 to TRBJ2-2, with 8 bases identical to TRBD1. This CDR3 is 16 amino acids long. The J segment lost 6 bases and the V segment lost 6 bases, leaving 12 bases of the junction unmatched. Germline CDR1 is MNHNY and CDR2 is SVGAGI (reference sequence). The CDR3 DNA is TGTGCCAGCAGGCTGGACAGGGTTCGGGTTTCCGGGGAGCTGTTTTTT. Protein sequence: CASRLDRVRVSGELFF.

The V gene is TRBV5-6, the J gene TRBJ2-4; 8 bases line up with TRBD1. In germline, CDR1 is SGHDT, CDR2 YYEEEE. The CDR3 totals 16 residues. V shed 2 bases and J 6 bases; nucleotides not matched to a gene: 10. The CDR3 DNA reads TGTGCCAGCAGCTTACGTATTCAGGGGGCGCGAAACATTCAGTACTTC. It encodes CASSLRIQGARNIQYF.

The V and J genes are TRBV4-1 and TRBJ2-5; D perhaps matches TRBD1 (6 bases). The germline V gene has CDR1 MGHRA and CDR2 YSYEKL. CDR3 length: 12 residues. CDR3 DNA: TGCGCGAGTTCGGCAGACAGGGAGACCCAGTACTTC. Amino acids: CASSADRETQYF.

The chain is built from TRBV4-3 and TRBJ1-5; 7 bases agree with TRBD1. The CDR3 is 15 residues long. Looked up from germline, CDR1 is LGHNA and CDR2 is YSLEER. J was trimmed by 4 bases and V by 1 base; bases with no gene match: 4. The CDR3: CASSQGRGRNQPQHF. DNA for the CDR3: TGCGCCAGCAGCCAAGGGAGGGGGCGAAATCAGCCCCAGCATTTT.

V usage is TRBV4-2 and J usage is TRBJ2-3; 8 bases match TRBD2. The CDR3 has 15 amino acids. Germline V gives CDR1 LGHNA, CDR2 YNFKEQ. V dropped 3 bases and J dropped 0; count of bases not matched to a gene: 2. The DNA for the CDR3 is TGTGCCAGCAGCCACTCTAGCGGGAGCACAGATACGCAGTATTTT. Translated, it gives CASSHSSGSTDTQYF.

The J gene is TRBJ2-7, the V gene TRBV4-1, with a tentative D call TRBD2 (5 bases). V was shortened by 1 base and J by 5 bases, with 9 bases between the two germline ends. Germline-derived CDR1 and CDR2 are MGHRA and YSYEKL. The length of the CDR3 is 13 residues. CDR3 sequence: CASSQVKRDEQYF. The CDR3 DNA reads TGCGCCAGCAGCCAAGTCAAGAGGGACGAGCAGTACTTC.

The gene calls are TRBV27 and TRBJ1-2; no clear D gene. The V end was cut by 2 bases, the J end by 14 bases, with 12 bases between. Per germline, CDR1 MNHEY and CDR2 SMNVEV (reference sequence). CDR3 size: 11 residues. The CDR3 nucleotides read TGTGCCAGCAGTTTAGGACGGGGATTAACCTTC. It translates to CASSLGRGLTF.

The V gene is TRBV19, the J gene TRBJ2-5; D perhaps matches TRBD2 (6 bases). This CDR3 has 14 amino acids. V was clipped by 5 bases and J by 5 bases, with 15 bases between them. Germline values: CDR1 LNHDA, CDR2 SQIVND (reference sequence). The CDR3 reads CASSVQGGGETQYF. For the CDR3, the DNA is TGTGCCAGTAGTGTCCAGGGAGGAGGGGAGACCCAGTACTTC.

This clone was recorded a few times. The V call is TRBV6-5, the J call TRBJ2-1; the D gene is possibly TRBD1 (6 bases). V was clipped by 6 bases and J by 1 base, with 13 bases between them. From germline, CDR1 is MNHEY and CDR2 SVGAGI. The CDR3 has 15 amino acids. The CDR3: CASSNGQRSYNEQFF. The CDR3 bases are TGTGCCAGCAGCAATGGACAGAGGTCCTACAATGAGCAGTTCTTC.

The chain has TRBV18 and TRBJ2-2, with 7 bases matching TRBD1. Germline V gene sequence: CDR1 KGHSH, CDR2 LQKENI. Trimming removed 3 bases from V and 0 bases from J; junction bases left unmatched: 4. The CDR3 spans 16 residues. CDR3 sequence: CASSPIGTANTGELFF. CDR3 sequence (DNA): TGTGCCAGCTCACCGATCGGGACAGCGAACACCGGGGAGCTGTTTTTT.